Listed here is a single TCR beta chain. Germline V gene sequence: CDR1 SGHNT, CDR2 YYREEE (reference sequence). With 5 bases removed from V and 2 bases from J, the gap between germline ends came to 22 bases. The CDR3 totals 17 residues. These data are taken from a study of cytomegalovirus exposure and HLA in healthy donors. In the PCR, 60 Vbeta and 13 Jbeta primers were used. The data were produced by immunoSEQ multiplex PCR, yet TCRdb's version contains in-frame clones alone and is incomplete. The top ten clones hold approximately 4% of a sample with about 130,000 clones, roughly 70% of them seen once.

This sequence joins TRBV5-4 and TRBJ1-1; tentative D call: TRBD1 (5 bases). This TCR was recovered from a man aged 18-30 years in good health and CMV-seropositive. The sample comprised PBMCs. CDR3 sequence: CASSFLGRGGGNTEAFF. The CDR3 region has the DNA TGTGCCAGCAGTTTTCTTGGAAGGGGAGGAGGAAACACTGAAGCTTTCTTT.